This T cell receptor (beta chain) derives from a study of blood T cell repertoires in COVID-19. This CDR3 is 11 amino acids long. V gave up 6 bases and J gave up 7 bases; unmatched junction bases: 3. CDR1 and CDR2 from the germline V gene are SQVTM and ANQGSEA. Seattle participants joined during active infection and were tracked over time. The repertoire was sequenced with immunoSEQ multiplex PCR; TCRdb's copy has only in-frame clones and lacks some. The table includes 200,000 to 250,000 clones, about nine tenths detected once. The specimen sequenced was peripheral blood. This receptor was taken from a man aged 25-45 years with COVID-19, enrolled during active disease. This chain links TRBV29-1 with TRBJ2-4; TRBD1 aligns across 7 bases. The CDR3 here is CSVDRLNIQYF. The DNA for the CDR3 is TGCAGCGTGGACAGGTTGAACATTCAGTACTTC.